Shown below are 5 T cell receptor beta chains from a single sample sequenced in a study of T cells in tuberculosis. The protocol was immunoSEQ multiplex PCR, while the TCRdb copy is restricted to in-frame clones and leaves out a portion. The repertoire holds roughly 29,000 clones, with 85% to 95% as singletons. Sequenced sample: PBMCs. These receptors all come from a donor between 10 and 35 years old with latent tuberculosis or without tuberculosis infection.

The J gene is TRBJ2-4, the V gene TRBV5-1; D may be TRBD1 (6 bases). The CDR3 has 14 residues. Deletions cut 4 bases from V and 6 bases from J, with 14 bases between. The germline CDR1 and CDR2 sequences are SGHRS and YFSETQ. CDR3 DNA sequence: TGCGCCAGCAGCAAACAGGGTGAGGGAAACATTCAGTACTTC. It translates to CASSKQGEGNIQYF.

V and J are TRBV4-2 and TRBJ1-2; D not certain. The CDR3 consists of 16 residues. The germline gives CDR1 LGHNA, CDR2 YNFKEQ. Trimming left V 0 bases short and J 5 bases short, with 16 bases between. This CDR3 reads CASSQDLVQALYGYTF. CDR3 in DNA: TGTGCCAGCAGCCAAGACCTGGTTCAAGCGCTTTATGGCTACACCTTC.

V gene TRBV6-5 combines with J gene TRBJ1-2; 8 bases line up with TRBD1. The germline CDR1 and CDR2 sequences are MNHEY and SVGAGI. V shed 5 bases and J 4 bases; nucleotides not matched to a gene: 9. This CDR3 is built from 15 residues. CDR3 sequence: CASSRKPGQVYGYTF. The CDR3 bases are TGTGCCAGCAGTCGAAAACCGGGACAGGTCTATGGCTACACCTTC.

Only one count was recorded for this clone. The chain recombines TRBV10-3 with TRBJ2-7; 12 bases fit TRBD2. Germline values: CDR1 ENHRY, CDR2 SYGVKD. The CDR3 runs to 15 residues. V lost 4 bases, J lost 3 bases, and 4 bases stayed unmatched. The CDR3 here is CAISGTTSGSYEQYF. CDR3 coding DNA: TGTGCCATCAGTGGTACGACTAGCGGGAGCTACGAGCAGTACTTC.

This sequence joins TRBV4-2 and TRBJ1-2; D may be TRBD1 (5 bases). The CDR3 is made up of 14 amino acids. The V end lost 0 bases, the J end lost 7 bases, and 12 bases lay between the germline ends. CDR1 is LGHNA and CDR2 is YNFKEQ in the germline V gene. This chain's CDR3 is CASSQEEGWAGYTF. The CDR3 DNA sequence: TGTGCCAGCAGCCAAGAGGAGGGGTGGGCTGGCTACACCTTC.